Sequencing of this T cell receptor (beta chain) was carried out in a study of blood T cells in healthy people across ages. Overall study findings and caveats: It was held that the diversity estimates obtained from one million T cells were underestimates.

Then a second PCR, running roughly 7 to 11 cycles, was carried out with a sample-barcoded 5' primer and a J-beta primer mix. TCRdb called the 5' RACE reads again in MiXCR, with one record for every CDR3 protein. The sample yields about 1.6 million distinct CDR3 sequences, about 35% seen once. To note about this clonotype: Antigen unknown.

The junction had 8 bases not matched to a gene; V was cut back by 1 base and J by 12 bases. This CDR3 has 15 residues. The germline CDR1 and CDR2 sequences are MDHEN and SYDVKM. This sequence was found in a woman aged 25 to 45 in good health. The sample comprised blood. The chain uses TRBV28 and TRBJ2-1; 11 nucleotides match TRBD2. CDR3 in DNA: TGTGCCAGCAGTTTATCCCTCGGTGGGACTAGCGGGCAGTTCTTC. Translated, it gives CASSLSLGGTSGQFF. The whole variable domain, filled in from reference TRBV28 and TRBJ2-1, reads DVKVTQSSRYLVKRTGEKVFLECVQDMDHENMFWYRQDPGLGLRLIYFSYDVKMKEKGDIPEGYSVSREKKERFSLILESASTNQTSMYLCASSLSLGGTSGQFFGPGTRLTVL.